This TCR beta chain was found in a study of neurological immune-mediated disorders. Time point here: longitudinal time-point 2. TCRdb independently ran MiXCR on the 5' RACE reads; one entry per CDR3 protein. This table has some 60,000 distinct CDR3 sequences, 8.5% to 10% appearing once. Trimming took 0 bases from V and 2 from J, leaving 11 bases between them. The CDR3 runs to 15 residues. Germline loops: CDR1 MGHRA, CDR2 YSYEKL. This clonotype was seen many times. Source material: PBMCs. The TCR originated in a man aged 25-45 years in good health. The chain couples TRBV4-1 to TRBJ2-7; D is unresolved. In DNA form, the CDR3 reads TGCGCCAGCAGCCAAGATACCACCGTCACCTACGAGCAGTACTTC. Amino acids: CASSQDTTVTYEQYF.